This T cell receptor beta chain is drawn from a study of T cell repertoires in cytomegalovirus infection. As for the study in general: The authors used CMV epitopes that were HLA-C-restricted (recently identified) and HLA-B-restricted (well studied).

Via MiXCR, TCRdb re-called the reads, giving one row per CDR3 protein. The repertoire holds hundreds of thousands of distinct CDR3 sequences, about 42% seen once, with around 45% in the top ten. Comment on this clonotype: Its antigen is not known.

This CDR3 is built from 13 residues. Trimming left V 4 bases short and J 7 bases short, with 12 bases between. Germline V gene data show CDR1 as SEHNR and CDR2 as FQNEAQ (reference sequence). The gene calls are TRBV7-9 and TRBJ2-3; D is possibly TRBD2 (5 bases). Sequencing was performed on cultured PBMCs, taken from culture after CMV antigen stimulation. The TCR sequence derives from a human donor in good health (CMV status not recorded). Some clones in this sample may be carry-over from other donors' samples. The CDR3 is CASSSRDPNTQYF. The CDR3 coding sequence is TGTGCCAGCAGCTCCCGGGATCCAAATACGCAGTATTTT.